The 23 T cell receptor beta chains below all came from one sample that was sequenced in a study of blood T cells in healthy people across ages. Primed by a sample-barcoded 5' primer and a J-beta primer mix, a second PCR proceeded for about 6 to 12 cycles. One entry per CDR3 protein, called by TCRdb with MiXCR from the 5' RACE reads. The repertoire holds some 730,000 distinct CDR3 sequences, 22% seen once, with roughly 22% in the top ten. Sequencing was done on a sample of blood. These receptors all come from a man aged 70 or older in good health.

The chain joins TRBV27 to TRBJ2-7; TRBD1 matches 7 bases. Germline V lookup: CDR1 MNHEY, CDR2 SMNVEV (reference sequence). V lost 4 bases and J lost 4; bases outside the gene matches: 10. The CDR3 extends over 15 amino acids. As DNA, the CDR3 is TGTGCCAGCAGTTCACCGGTAACAGGGGATTACGAGCAGTACTTC. Protein sequence: CASSSPVTGDYEQYF.

This chain links TRBV4-1 with TRBJ2-5, with 9 nucleotides matching TRBD1. The tail of the sequence fits TRBJ2-1 better, so the J call may be wrong. This CDR3 spans 16 amino acids. Per the germline V gene, CDR1 is MGHRA and CDR2 is YSYEKL. CDR3 residues: CASSQDLGQGGNEQFF. As DNA, the CDR3 is TGCGCCAGCAGCCAAGATCTGGGACAGGGAGGTAATGAGCAGTTCTTC.

This clonotype was seen a handful of times. V is TRBV12-5 and J is TRBJ2-1, with no clear D. V was cut by 6 bases and J by 8 bases, with 26 bases left in between. This CDR3 comprises 17 residues. Germline CDR1 reads LGHNT; CDR2 reads FRNRAP. The CDR3 region has the DNA TGTGCTAGTGGGTTCCCCCCCCGGCTAGAATATTGCGATGAGCAGTTCTTC. Translated: CASGFPPRLEYCDEQFF.

In this sample, this clonotype turned up many times. V is TRBV5-1 and J is TRBJ1-1, with TRBD1 matching over 8 bases. This CDR3 comprises 14 residues. J lost 1 base, V lost 4 bases, and 3 bases had no gene match. Germline V gives CDR1 SGHRS, CDR2 YFSETQ. The CDR3 region is CASSRQGPNTEAFF. The CDR3 DNA is TGCGCCAGCAGCAGACAGGGGCCGAACACTGAAGCTTTCTTT.

V is TRBV28 and J is TRBJ2-5, with TRBD1 matching 9 bases. Germline V gene lookup returns CDR1 MDHEN and CDR2 SYDVKM. The junction had 8 bases not matched to a gene; V was cut back by 6 bases and J by 3 bases. The CDR3 extends over 15 amino acids. CDR3 DNA: TGTGCCAGCAGCGTCACCGGGACAGGGAAAGAGACCCAGTACTTC. Amino acids: CASSVTGTGKETQYF.

This clonotype came up many times. V gene TRBV7-7 combines with J gene TRBJ2-3; 10 bases match TRBD1. Germline V gene sequence: CDR1 SSHAT, CDR2 FNYEAQ (reference sequence). The CDR3 length is 14 residues. The V gene end was trimmed by 5 bases and the J gene end by 4 bases; junction bases not matched to a gene: 3. The CDR3 sequence is CASSLTGGSDTQYF. CDR3 nucleotides: TGTGCCAGCAGCCTGACAGGGGGCTCAGATACGCAGTATTTT.

The J gene is TRBJ2-5, the V gene TRBV3-1; 8 nucleotides agree with TRBD2. Germline trimming cut 0 bases from V and 5 bases from J; bases unmatched to any gene: 14. The germline V gene encodes CDR1 LGHDT and CDR2 YNNKEL (reference sequence). This CDR3 comprises 18 residues. CDR3 nucleotides: TGTGCCAGCAGCCAAGATTTCGGCCAGGCGGGGGGCGGGGAGACCCAGTACTTC. Translated: CASSQDFGQAGGGETQYF.

The chain employs TRBV4-2 and TRBJ2-3; 14 bases align to TRBD2. J lost 3 bases, V lost 0 bases, and 2 bases had no gene match. Germline V CDR1 and CDR2: LGHNA, YNFKEQ. This CDR3 spans 17 amino acids. CDR3 residues: CASSQDGLAGGTDTQYF. The DNA for the CDR3 is TGTGCCAGCAGCCAAGATGGACTAGCGGGGGGTACAGATACGCAGTATTTT.

There are many counts of this clonotype. The chain is built from TRBV9 and TRBJ2-7; a possible D gene is TRBD2 (6 bases). Germline V gene lookup returns CDR1 SGDLS and CDR2 YYNGEE. This CDR3 contains 14 residues. With 4 bases removed from V and 5 bases from J, the gap between germline ends came to 16 bases. The CDR3 bases are TGTGCCAGCAGCTCTCCGACTAGACGTCACGAGCAGTACGTC. Translating gives CASSSPTRRHEQYV.

The chain couples TRBV4-3 to TRBJ2-6, with D perhaps matching TRBD1 or TRBD2 (5 bases each). From germline, CDR1 is LGHNA and CDR2 YSLEER. This CDR3 contains 16 residues. Trimming took off 0 bases at V and 4 bases at J, with 10 bases between the two ends. The CDR3 sequence: CASSQDHGTGANVLTF. The CDR3 coding sequence is TGCGCCAGCAGCCAAGATCACGGGACCGGGGCCAACGTCCTGACTTTC.

This chain uses TRBV11-2 with TRBJ1-1; TRBD1 agrees at 8 bases. V was pared by 5 bases and J by 3 bases, with 8 bases of the junction left unmatched. Germline CDR1 is SGHAT and CDR2 is FQNNGV. The CDR3 has 15 amino acids. CDR3: CASSDRTGWDTEAFF. The CDR3 DNA reads TGTGCCAGCAGCGACAGGACAGGGTGGGACACTGAAGCTTTCTTT. Variable domain in full (rest from reference TRBV11-2 and TRBJ1-1): EAGVAQSPRYKIIEKRQSVAFWCNPISGHATLYWYQQILGQGPKLLIQFQNNGVVDDSQLPKDRFSAERLKGVDSTLKIQPAKLEDSAVYLCASSDRTGWDTEAFFGQGTRLTVV.

Worth noting for this clonotype: One junction end does not reproduce the germline sequence, and a read error may be involved. The chain carries TRBV12-3 or TRBV12-4 and TRBJ2-1; no clear D. The CDR3 is 17 residues long. CDR3 in amino acids: CAGSLVWFLRSYNEQFF. CDR3 in DNA: TGTGCCGGCAGTTTAGTGTGGTTCCTTAGGTCCTACAATGAGCAGTTCTTC.

This clonotype occurred once. In DNA form, the CDR3 reads TGTGCCAGTAGTGTTGGACTTTCCAACTATGGCTACACCTTC. Translation: CASSVGLSNYGYTF. This chain uses TRBV19 with TRBJ1-2; D is uncertain. The length of the CDR3 is 14 residues. Between the trimmed V and J ends, which lost 5 bases and 2 bases, there was a span of 12 bases. The germline CDR1 and CDR2 sequences are LNHDA and SQIVND (reference sequence).

V gene TRBV12-3 or TRBV12-4 combines with J gene TRBJ2-1, with TRBD2 matching 7 bases. The DNA end lines up better with TRBJ2-7; the J call may be wrong. The CDR3 has 14 amino acids. CDR3 nucleotides: TGTGCCAGCACCCTGAGGACTAGACTCTACGAGCAGTACTTC. It specifies CASTLRTRLYEQYF.

This clonotype was counted only a few times. The chain employs TRBV11-3 and TRBJ2-3; D is undetermined. V lost 5 bases, J lost 7 bases, and 16 bases lay in between. The CDR3 consists of 14 residues. The germline CDR1 and CDR2 sequences are SGHNT and YENEEA. CDR3 sequence: CASSEGWVPNTQYF. CDR3 nucleotide sequence: TGTGCCAGCAGCGAAGGGTGGGTGCCCAATACGCAGTATTTT.

This clonotype showed up just a few times. The chain couples TRBV5-1 to TRBJ1-2; TRBD1 might be the D (5 bases). This CDR3 has 15 amino acids. Germline loops: CDR1 SGHRS, CDR2 YFSETQ. Trimming removed 4 bases from V and 3 bases from J, with 16 bases in between. The CDR3 nucleotides are TGCGCCAGCAGCCCGATCAGGGTAGGCGACTATGGCTACACCTTC. Residues: CASSPIRVGDYGYTF.

The sample holds a few counts of this clonotype. The chain joins TRBV7-2 to TRBJ2-1; 7 bases line up with TRBD1. Germline V CDR1 and CDR2: SGHTA, FQGNSA. V lost 3 bases, J lost 3 bases, and 5 bases stayed unmatched. CDR3 length equals 15 residues. The CDR3 sequence: CASSFQGQYYNEQFF. CDR3 coding DNA: TGTGCCAGCAGCTTCCAGGGACAGTACTACAATGAGCAGTTCTTC. The full variable domain, with the rest looked up from reference TRBV7-2 and TRBJ2-1, is GAGVSQSPSNKVTEKGKDVELRCDPISGHTALYWYRQSLGQGLEFLIYFQGNSAPDKSGLPSDRFSAERTGGSVSTLTIQRTQQEDSAVYLCASSFQGQYYNEQFFGPGTRLTVL.

This clonotype was counted only a few times. V is TRBV3-1 and J is TRBJ2-3; no reliable D call. Looked up from germline, CDR1 is LGHDT and CDR2 is YNNKEL (reference sequence). Deletions cut 2 bases from V and 2 bases from J, with 14 bases between. The CDR3 is made up of 16 amino acids. CDR3 sequence (DNA): TGTGCCAGCAGCCAACCCGCTGGGCGGAACACAGATACGCAGTATTTT. Translating gives CASSQPAGRNTDTQYF.

This clonotype was detected a few times. This rearrangement joins TRBV29-1 to TRBJ2-5; D is perhaps TRBD1 or TRBD2 (5 bases each). Trimming pared 6 bases from V and 5 bases from J, leaving 13 bases between. Germline lookup yields CDR1 SQVTM and CDR2 ANQGSEA. The CDR3 is made up of 12 amino acids. The CDR3 region has the DNA TGCAGCGTCGGGACCACGGGCGAGACCCAGTACTTC. It yields the protein CSVGTTGETQYF.

The V call is TRBV7-2, the J call TRBJ1-5; D gene uncertain. Germline assignment: CDR1 SGHTA and CDR2 FQGNSA. With 5 bases removed from V and 3 bases from J, the gap between germline ends came to 14 bases. The length of the CDR3 is 15 residues. CDR3 amino acids: CASSPSDVANQPQHF. CDR3 coding DNA: TGTGCCAGCAGCCCCTCGGACGTTGCCAATCAGCCCCAGCATTTT.

The chain carries TRBV5-1 and TRBJ1-1; no clear D. V was shortened by 4 bases and J by 3 bases, with 13 bases between the two germline ends. Germline V gene sequence: CDR1 SGHRS, CDR2 YFSETQ. CDR3 length: 14 residues. DNA of the CDR3: TGCGCCAGCAGCGGTGTACCGGCCCACACTGAAGCTTTCTTT. It yields the protein CASSGVPAHTEAFF.

J is TRBJ2-1 and V is TRBV7-2; possible D gene TRBD1, 5 bases. This CDR3 is 14 amino acids long. V dropped 5 bases and J dropped 5 bases, with 13 bases sitting between them. The V gene's germline CDR1 is SGHTA and CDR2 FQGNSA. The CDR3: CASSLWGLNNEQFF. The CDR3 nucleotides read TGTGCCAGCAGCCTCTGGGGCCTTAACAATGAGCAGTTCTTC.

The J gene is TRBJ1-6, the V gene TRBV6-5; a weak D match, TRBD1 (6 bases). CDR1 and CDR2 (germline): MNHEY, SVGAGI. CDR3 length: 18 residues. Deletions cut 2 bases from V and 3 bases from J, with 17 bases between. Here the CDR3 DNA reads TGTGCCAGCAGTTACCGTGAACGGACAGCCCACTATAATTCACCCCTCCACTTT. Translation gives CASSYRERTAHYNSPLHF.